Below, 3 T cell receptor beta chains from the same sample are listed, as sequenced in a study of T cells in Graves' hyperthyroidism and ophthalmopathy. Amplified TCR beta CDR3 regions came from RNA transcripts. Carried out on the TCR CDR3, a first-round RT-PCR used the HTBI primer set. TCRdb redid the calling of the multiplex PCR reads with MiXCR, one entry per CDR3 protein. The sample records around 450,000 distinct CDR3 sequences, around a sixth being singletons. Sequenced: blood. The receptors shown here come from a young woman with Graves' hyperthyroidism.

V usage is TRBV4-3 and J usage is TRBJ2-1; possibly TRBD2 for D (5 bases). Per germline, CDR1 LGHNA and CDR2 YSLEER. V gave up 3 bases and J gave up 7 bases, with 19 bases separating them. The CDR3 extends over 16 amino acids. In nucleotides, the CDR3 is TGCGCCAGCAGCCACCTCGGGCAAGCCGGAGGTAATGAGCAGTTCTTC. Amino acids: CASSHLGQAGGNEQFF.

CDR3 sequence: CSVERLGTSGSYEQYF. CDR3 bases: TGCAGCGTTGAACGCCTCGGGACTAGCGGGAGTTACGAGCAGTACTTC. This sequence joins TRBV29-1 and TRBJ2-7; 14 bases match TRBD2. The germline V gene has CDR1 SQVTM and CDR2 ANQGSEA. This CDR3 has 16 residues. The junction had 7 bases not matched to a gene; V was cut back by 2 bases and J by 4 bases.

This clonotype appeared a single time. A much larger clone differs from this one at a single base, so this may be a read error. The J gene is TRBJ2-3, the V gene TRBV5-1, with D perhaps TRBD1 or TRBD2 (5 bases each). The ends were cut back, 4 bases at V and 13 bases at J, with 19 bases in the middle. The germline gives CDR1 SGHRS, CDR2 YFSETQ. The CDR3 covers 13 residues. This CDR3 is CASSRDGLPDEYF. DNA for the CDR3: TGCGCCAGCAGCCGGGACGGACTGCCGGACGAGTATTTT. Together with reference TRBV5-1 and TRBJ2-3, the CDR3 gives the full variable domain: KAGVTQTPRYLIKTRGQQVTLSCSPISGHRSVSWYQQTPGQGLQFLFEYFSETQRNKGNFPGRFSGRQFSNSRSEMNVSTLELGDSALYLCASSRDGLPDEYFGPGTRLTVL.